What follows are 24 T cell receptor beta chains derived from one specimen sequenced in a study of human CD8 memory T cell subsets. UMI-labeled 5' RACE was used, and it produced the TCR beta libraries. TCRdb reprocessed the 5' RACE reads and stores each CDR3 protein as one record, lacking DNA. This sample carries about 5,000 distinct CDR3 sequences, with around 28% going to the ten biggest clones. Specimen: CD8+ effector memory T cells (TEM) sorted from PBMCs. Subset indicated: effector memory CD8 T cells, CCR7- CD45RO+ CD95+. These receptors all stem from a human donor in good health.

In terms of frequency, this clonotype is medium-sized (0.01 to 0.1%). The rearrangement links TRBV20-1 to TRBJ1-3. CDR1 and CDR2 from the germline V gene are DFQATT and SNEGSKA (reference sequence). The CDR3 loop spans 15 amino acids. This CDR3 reads CSANYLSDSGDTIYF.

The genes are TRBV29-1 and TRBJ2-7; TCRdb's assignment of TRBD1 cannot be checked, as there is no DNA. There are 13 residues in the CDR3. Germline loops: CDR1 SQVTM, CDR2 ANQGSEA. This CDR3 reads CSVHSGETYEQYF.

The chain couples TRBV30 to TRBJ2-7; the TCRdb call, TRBD2, lacks DNA for checking. In germline, CDR1 is GTSNPN, CDR2 SVGIG (reference sequence). The CDR3 totals 13 residues. This CDR3 is CAWSQGGFFEQYF. The full variable domain, its missing parts supplied by reference TRBV30 and TRBJ2-7, is SQTIHQWPATLVQPVGSPLSLECTVEGTSNPNLYWYRQAAGRGLQLLFYSVGIGQISSEVPQNLSASRPQDRQFILSSKKLLLSDSGFYLCAWSQGGFFEQYFGPGTRLTVT.

This rearrangement joins TRBV24-1 to TRBJ1-2; TCRdb's D call of TRBD1 is untestable without DNA. This CDR3 spans 13 amino acids. Germline V lookup: CDR1 KGHDR, CDR2 SFDVKD. CDR3 region: CATLGQGATGYTF.

Considering frequency, this clonotype is medium-sized. The V gene is TRBV10-2, the J gene TRBJ2-5. The germline CDR1 and CDR2 sequences are WSHSY and SAAADI. The CDR3 spans 16 residues. The CDR3 sequence is CASSESLAAVGETQYF.

By frequency, this clonotype is medium-sized. The V call is TRBV7-9, the J call TRBJ2-3; TCRdb calls TRBD2, which cannot be checked without DNA. The CDR3 length is 18 residues. From germline, CDR1 is SEHNR and CDR2 FQNEAQ (reference sequence). CDR3 region: CASSSGTSGLDHTDTQYF.

The chain has TRBV19 and TRBJ1-5. CDR3 length: 12 residues. Germline CDR1 reads LNHDA; CDR2 reads SQIVND (reference sequence). This CDR3 reads CASSIRAQPQHF.

The J gene is TRBJ1-2, the V gene TRBV27; TCRdb's D call of TRBD1 is untestable without DNA. The CDR3 extends over 15 amino acids. The germline CDR1 and CDR2 sequences are MNHEY and SMNVEV (reference sequence). The CDR3 spells CASSGQTGGRDGYTF.

The chain links TRBV6-2 or TRBV6-3 to TRBJ2-1; the TRBD1 assignment by TCRdb is unverifiable without DNA. This CDR3 spans 14 amino acids. The V gene's germline CDR1 is MNHEY and CDR2 SVGEGT. The CDR3: CASSRQGGYNEQFF.

This clonotype is called medium-sized based on its frequency. The rearrangement uses TRBV24-1 and TRBJ1-1; TCRdb names TRBD1, which stays unverified in the absence of DNA. The CDR3 totals 12 residues. CDR1 and CDR2 (germline): KGHDR, SFDVKD. The CDR3 loop reads CATGGRGTEAFF.

The chain uses TRBV4-2 and TRBJ2-3; the D gene TCRdb calls, TRBD1, cannot be checked with no DNA. The CDR3 runs 17 residues. The germline CDR1 and CDR2 sequences are LGHNA and YNFKEQ. CDR3 in amino acids: CASSQGSSGHSTDTQYF.

V usage is TRBV7-2 and J usage is TRBJ2-7; TCRdb's D call, TRBD1, is unchecked because there is no DNA. CDR1 and CDR2 (germline): SGHTA, FQGNSA. The CDR3 totals 13 residues. The CDR3 reads CASSLVGEDEQYF.

The chain links TRBV5-1 to TRBJ1-2. This CDR3 contains 15 residues. Germline V gene data show CDR1 as SGHRS and CDR2 as YFSETQ. The CDR3 spells CASTEAGGTLSGYTF.

The rearrangement joins TRBV20-1 to TRBJ1-1; TCRdb picks TRBD1, but there is no DNA to check that call. The V gene's germline CDR1 is DFQATT and CDR2 SNEGSKA (reference sequence). The CDR3 totals 13 residues. CDR3 in amino acids: CSARDRGFTEAFF.

This clonotype is identified as large (0.1 to 1%) from frequency. This sequence joins TRBV6-1 and TRBJ2-3; TCRdb returns TRBD1, unconfirmable since there is no DNA. The CDR3 loop spans 14 amino acids. From germline, CDR1 is MNHNS and CDR2 SASEGT. The chain's CDR3 is CATGDSNGADTQYF.

Measured by frequency, this clonotype is medium-sized. This chain uses TRBV24-1 with TRBJ2-2; TCRdb gives TRBD1 as the D gene, but with no DNA this cannot be confirmed. Germline CDR1 KGHDR, CDR2 SFDVKD. The CDR3 totals 14 residues. The CDR3 is CATSAVPGYGELFF.

By frequency, this clonotype registers medium-sized (0.01 to 0.1%). J is TRBJ2-3 and V is TRBV5-1; TCRdb lists TRBD1, though no DNA is available to test this call. The CDR3 sequence is 15 residues long. Per germline, CDR1 SGHRS and CDR2 YFSETQ. The CDR3 sequence is CASSFFGQNTDTQYF.

The chain combines TRBV7-2 with TRBJ2-7; TCRdb indicates TRBD1, and absent DNA this call remains unverified. In germline, CDR1 is SGHTA, CDR2 FQGNSA. This CDR3 is built from 13 residues. CDR3 sequence reads: CASSLRQGYEQYF.

This chain joins TRBV14 and TRBJ2-1; TCRdb gives TRBD1 as the D gene, but with no DNA this cannot be confirmed. The germline gives CDR1 SGHDN, CDR2 FVKESK. The CDR3 length is 13 residues. The CDR3 protein is CASSQGTGGEQFF.

This rearrangement joins TRBV5-1 to TRBJ2-3; TCRdb's D gene call, TRBD2, goes unchecked for lack of DNA. Germline V gives CDR1 SGHRS, CDR2 YFSETQ. CDR3 length: 14 amino acids. The CDR3 reads CASSLESPRDTQYF.

This chain joins TRBV20-1 and TRBJ2-1; TCRdb gives TRBD2 as the D gene, but with no DNA this cannot be confirmed. This CDR3 region has 15 residues. Germline V gives CDR1 DFQATT, CDR2 SNEGSKA (reference sequence). The CDR3 here is CSATLLAGERDEQFF.

The CDR3 sequence is CASSEGPRTAQYF. The chain has TRBV2 and TRBJ2-3; as DNA is missing, the TRBD1 call by TCRdb cannot be tested. The length of the CDR3 is 13 residues. The germline gives CDR1 SNHLY, CDR2 FYNNEI.

The chain joins TRBV6-5 to TRBJ2-2; TCRdb picks TRBD1, but there is no DNA to check that call. CDR3 length: 15 amino acids. Germline CDR1 and CDR2: MNHEY and SVGAGI. The CDR3 is CASSCDRVTPGSCFF.

This chain uses TRBV29-1 with TRBJ2-3; TCRdb designates TRBD1, a call that cannot be tested without DNA. Germline values: CDR1 SQVTM, CDR2 ANQGSEA. This CDR3 has 13 residues. The CDR3 loop reads CSGWTGMTDTQYF.